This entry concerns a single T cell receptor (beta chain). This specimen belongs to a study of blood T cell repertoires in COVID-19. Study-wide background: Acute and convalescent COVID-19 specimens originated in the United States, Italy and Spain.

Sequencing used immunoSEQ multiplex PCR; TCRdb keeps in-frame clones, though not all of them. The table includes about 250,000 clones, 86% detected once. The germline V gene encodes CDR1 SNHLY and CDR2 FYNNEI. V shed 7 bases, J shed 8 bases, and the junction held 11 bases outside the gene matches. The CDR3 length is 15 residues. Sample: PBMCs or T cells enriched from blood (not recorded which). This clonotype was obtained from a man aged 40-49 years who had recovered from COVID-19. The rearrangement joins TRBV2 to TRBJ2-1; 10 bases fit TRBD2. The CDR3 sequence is CASMGGGTSAYEQFF. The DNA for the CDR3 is TGTGCCAGCATGGGAGGGGGGACTAGCGCCTATGAGCAGTTCTTC.